A selection of T cell receptor beta chains follows, all from one sample in a study of shared clonotypes between healthy human individuals. Assay: immunoSEQ multiplex PCR; the TCRdb copy retains only in-frame clones and omits some. The data contain about 2 million clones, over 85% of them singletons. Sequenced sample: naive CD8+ T cells sorted from blood. All receptors come from a man aged 18 to 30 in good health. The CDR3 runs from the conserved cysteine through the conserved F or W. The order of the fields is J gene, D gene, CDR3 length, V gene, clone size, CDR3 DNA, CDR3 protein. A D gene is named only where the DNA matches it firmly. Size is stated for part of the rows, as once, few or many counts, or as a class when the clone is expanded.

>TRBJ2-2|TRBD1|16|TRBV10-3|.
TGTGCCATCAGTGAGGAGGACAGGGGGAACACCGGGGAGCTGTTTTTT
CAISEEDRGNTGELFF
>TRBJ2-7|.|16|TRBV7-2|.
TGTGCCAGCAGCTCCCACGACGGTGAAGGGGGGTGGGAGCAGTACTTC
CASSSHDGEGGWEQYF
>TRBJ2-3|.|15|TRBV12-5|.
TGTGCTAGTGGTTTGGTAATAGGAGGCACAGATACGCAGTATTTT
CASGLVIGGTDTQYF
>TRBJ2-1|TRBD2|17|TRBV7-9|.
TGTGCCAGCAGCTTATTGGAGCGGGGGGGACCGTACAATGAGCAGTTCTTC
CASSLLERGGPYNEQFF
>TRBJ1-2|.|15|TRBV11-1|.
TGTGCCAGCAGCTTAGGACAGGACCTAGGGAATGGCTACACCTTC
CASSLGQDLGNGYTF
>TRBJ2-5|.|17|TRBV27|.
TGTGCCAGCAGTCCGACCTCGACACTACCGGTCCAAGAGACCCAGTACTTC
CASSPTSTLPVQETQYF
>TRBJ2-3|.|16|TRBV7-6|.
TGTGCCAGCAGCTTAGGGGACGGAGGAGTAACTGGTACGCAGTATTTT
CASSLGDGGVTGTQYF
>TRBJ2-7|.|17|TRBV7-8|.
TGTGCCAGCAGCTTAGACCTAAAGGCCCCGATATCCGACGAGCAGTACTTC
CASSLDLKAPISDEQYF
>TRBJ1-6|.|17|TRBV6-1|.
TGTGCCAGCAGTGAGGGCAGCGTATCCGCTTTTGATTCACCCCTCCACTTT
CASSEGSVSAFDSPLHF
>TRBJ2-3|TRBD2|16|TRBV27|.
TGTGCCAGCAGTATACTAGCGGGAGGGCCCGGAGATACGCAGTATTTT
CASSILAGGPGDTQYF
>TRBJ2-1|TRBD1|14|TRBV19|.
TGTGCCAGTACCCCTCAGGGGGCTTACAATGAGCAGTTCTTC
CASTPQGAYNEQFF
>TRBJ1-3|.|18|TRBV5-6|once
TGTGCCAGCAGCTTGCTATCCGGCGGACCCTTCTCGGGAAACACCATATATTTT
CASSLLSGGPFSGNTIYF
>TRBJ1-6|.|14|TRBV12-2|once
TGTGCAAGTCGCTTCGGGACAGGGCATTCACCCCTCCACTTT
CASRFGTGHSPLHF
>TRBJ2-5|TRBD1|15|TRBV27|.
TGTGCCAGCAGGACGTCCGGGACAGGGCAAGAGACCCAGTACTTC
CASRTSGTGQETQYF
>TRBJ1-3|.|17|TRBV4-1|.
TGCGCCAGCAGCCCAACCCACCTCGGGACGGCTGGAAACACCATATATTTT
CASSPTHLGTAGNTIYF
>TRBJ2-1|.|12|TRBV4-1|.
TGCGCCAGCAGCCAAGTCCAGAATGAGCAGTTCTTC
CASSQVQNEQFF
>TRBJ1-2|.|14|TRBV30|.
TGTGCCTGGAGTGTAGGGGTAGATGGCTATGGCTACACCTTC
CAWSVGVDGYGYTF
>TRBJ2-7|TRBD1|13|TRBV27|once
TGTGCCAGCAGTTTTGGGACAGGGAACGAGCAGTACTTC
CASSFGTGNEQYF
>TRBJ2-2|.|14|TRBV6-5|.
TGTGCCAGCAGGACGACAGCGAACACCGGGGAGCTGTTTTTT
CASRTTANTGELFF
>TRBJ2-5|.|16|TRBV10-3|.
TGCGCCATCAGTGAGTTTAGTAGCGGAGACCAAGAGACCCAGTACTTC
CAISEFSSGDQETQYF
>TRBJ2-7|.|11|TRBV27|.
TGTGCCAGCGGGAGTTTCCACGAGCAGTACTTC
CASGSFHEQYF
>TRBJ1-4|.|15|TRBV7-6|.
TGTGCCAGCAGCTTAATAGGGAATGGCGGTGAAAAACTGTTTTTT
CASSLIGNGGEKLFF
>TRBJ2-7|.|13|TRBV14|.
TGTGCCAGCAGCAACAAGGTATCCTACGAGCAGTACTTC
CASSNKVSYEQYF
>TRBJ2-1|.|14|TRBV19|.
TGTGCCAGTAGTCCCTGGGACACGTACAATGAGCAGTTCTTC
CASSPWDTYNEQFF
>TRBJ1-1|TRBD1|14|TRBV4-1|.
TGCGCCAGCAGCCACGGGGCAGGGGGGACTGAAGCTTTCTTT
CASSHGAGGTEAFF
>TRBJ2-7|.|12|TRBV4-2|.
TGTGCCAGCAGCCAAGAGTCTTCCGAGCAGTACTTC
CASSQESSEQYF
>TRBJ2-1|.|14|TRBV5-4|.
TGTGCCAGCAGCTTTTTTATCCCGGGGAATGAGCAGTTCTTC
CASSFFIPGNEQFF
>TRBJ2-1|TRBD1|17|TRBV13|.
TGTGCCAGCAGCCCCCAGGGGGCGGGGACCTATGGGAATGAGCAGTTCTTC
CASSPQGAGTYGNEQFF